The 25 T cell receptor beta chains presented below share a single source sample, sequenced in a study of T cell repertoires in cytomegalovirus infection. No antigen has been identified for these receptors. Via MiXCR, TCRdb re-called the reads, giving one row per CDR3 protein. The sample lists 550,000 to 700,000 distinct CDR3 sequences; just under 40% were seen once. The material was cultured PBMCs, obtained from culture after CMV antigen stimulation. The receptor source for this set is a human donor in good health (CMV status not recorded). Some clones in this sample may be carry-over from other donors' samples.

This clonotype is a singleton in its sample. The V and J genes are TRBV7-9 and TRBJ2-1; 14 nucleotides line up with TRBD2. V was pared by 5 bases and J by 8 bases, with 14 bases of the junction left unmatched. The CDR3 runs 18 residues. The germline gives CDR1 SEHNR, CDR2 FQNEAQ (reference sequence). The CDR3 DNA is TGTGCCAGCAGCCCCCACCGGGGCGCGACTAGCGGGAGGGATGAGCAGTTCTTC. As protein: CASSPHRGATSGRDEQFF. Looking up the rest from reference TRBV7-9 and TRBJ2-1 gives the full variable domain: DTGVSQNPRHKITKRGQNVTFRCDPISEHNRLYWYRQTLGQGPEFLTYFQNEAQLEKSRLLSDRFSAERPKGSFSTLEIQRTEQGDSAMYLCASSPHRGATSGRDEQFFGPGTRLTVL.

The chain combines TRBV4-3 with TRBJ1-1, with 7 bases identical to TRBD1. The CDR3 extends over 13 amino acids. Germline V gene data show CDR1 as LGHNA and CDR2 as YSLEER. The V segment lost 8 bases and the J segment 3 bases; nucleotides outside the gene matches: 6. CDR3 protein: CASRQGTYTEAFF. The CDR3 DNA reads TGCGCCAGCCGACAGGGAACCTACACTGAAGCTTTCTTT.

CDR3 loop: CASSLAASGNTGELFF. DNA of the CDR3: TGCGCCAGCAGCTTGGCGGCTAGCGGGAACACCGGGGAGCTGTTTTTT. The chain recombines TRBV5-1 with TRBJ2-2; 7 bases align to TRBD2. The length of the CDR3 is 16 residues. Losses at the gene ends were 0 bases for V and 1 base for J; bases not matched to a gene: 3. From germline, CDR1 is SGHRS and CDR2 YFSETQ.

The chain's CDR3 is CASSLRGGGSSSSNTIYF. The CDR3 bases are TGTGCCAGCAGTTTACGGGGGGGGGGGAGTAGTTCCTCGAACACCATATATTTT. The rearrangement uses TRBV27 and TRBJ1-3; D might be TRBD1 (5 bases). Germline CDR1 and CDR2: MNHEY and SMNVEV (reference sequence). This CDR3 region has 18 residues. With 2 bases removed from V and 7 bases from J, the gap between germline ends came to 24 bases.

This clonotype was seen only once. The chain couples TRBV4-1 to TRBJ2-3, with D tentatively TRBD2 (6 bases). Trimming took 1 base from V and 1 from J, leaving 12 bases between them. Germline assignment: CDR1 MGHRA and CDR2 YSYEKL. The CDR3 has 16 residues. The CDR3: CASSQVWPSGTDTQYF. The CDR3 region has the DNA TGCGCCAGCAGCCAAGTCTGGCCTAGCGGCACAGATACGCAGTATTTT.

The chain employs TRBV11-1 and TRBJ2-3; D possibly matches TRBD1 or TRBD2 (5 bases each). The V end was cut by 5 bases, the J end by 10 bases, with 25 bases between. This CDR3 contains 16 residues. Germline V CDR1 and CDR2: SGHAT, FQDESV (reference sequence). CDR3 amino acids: CASSLWWGTAKGAQYF. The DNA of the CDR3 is TGTGCCAGCAGCCTGTGGTGGGGCACCGCTAAGGGAGCGCAGTATTTT. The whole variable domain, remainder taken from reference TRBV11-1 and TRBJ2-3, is EAEVAQSPRYKITEKSQAVAFWCDPISGHATLYWYRQILGQGPELLVQFQDESVVDDSQLPKDRFSAERLKGVDSTLKIQPAELGDSAMYLCASSLWWGTAKGAQYFGPGTRLTVL.

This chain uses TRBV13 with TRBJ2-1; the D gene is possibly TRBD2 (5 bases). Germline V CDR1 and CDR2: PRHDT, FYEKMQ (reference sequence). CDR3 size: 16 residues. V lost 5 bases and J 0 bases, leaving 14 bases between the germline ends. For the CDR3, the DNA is TGTGCCAGCAGCCAGGCCCTAGGGAGCTCCTACAATGAGCAGTTCTTC. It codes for CASSQALGSSYNEQFF.

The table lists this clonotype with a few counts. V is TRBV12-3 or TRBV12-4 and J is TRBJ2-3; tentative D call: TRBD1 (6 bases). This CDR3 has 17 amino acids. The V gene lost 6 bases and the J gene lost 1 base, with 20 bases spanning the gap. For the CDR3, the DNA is TGTGCCAGCAGCGATGATACAGGGATCGGGGGCACAGATACGCAGTATTTT. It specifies CASSDDTGIGGTDTQYF.

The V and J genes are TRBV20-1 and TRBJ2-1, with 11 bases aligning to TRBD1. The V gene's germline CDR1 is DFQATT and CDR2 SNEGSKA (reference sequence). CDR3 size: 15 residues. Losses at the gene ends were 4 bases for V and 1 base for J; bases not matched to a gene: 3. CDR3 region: CSATGTGGSYNEQFF. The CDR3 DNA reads TGCAGTGCTACCGGGACAGGGGGTTCCTACAATGAGCAGTTCTTC.

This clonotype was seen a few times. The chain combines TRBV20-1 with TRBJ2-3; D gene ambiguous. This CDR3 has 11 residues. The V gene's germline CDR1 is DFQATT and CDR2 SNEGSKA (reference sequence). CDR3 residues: CSPAGADTQYF. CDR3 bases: TGCAGCCCAGCCGGAGCAGATACGCAGTATTTT.

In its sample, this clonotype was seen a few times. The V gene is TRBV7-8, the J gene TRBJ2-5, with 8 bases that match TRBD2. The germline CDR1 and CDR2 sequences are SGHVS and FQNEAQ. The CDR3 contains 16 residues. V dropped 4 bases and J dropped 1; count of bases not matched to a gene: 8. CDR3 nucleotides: TGTGCCAGCAGCTCCCCCCTCGGGACTAGCCAAGAGACCCAGTACTTC. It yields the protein CASSSPLGTSQETQYF. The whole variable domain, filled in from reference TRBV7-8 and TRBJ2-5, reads GAGVSQSPRYKVAKRGQDVALRCDPISGHVSLFWYQQALGQGPEFLTYFQNEAQLDKSGLPSDRFFAERPEGSVSTLKIQRTQQEDSAVYLCASSSPLGTSQETQYFGPGTRLLVL.

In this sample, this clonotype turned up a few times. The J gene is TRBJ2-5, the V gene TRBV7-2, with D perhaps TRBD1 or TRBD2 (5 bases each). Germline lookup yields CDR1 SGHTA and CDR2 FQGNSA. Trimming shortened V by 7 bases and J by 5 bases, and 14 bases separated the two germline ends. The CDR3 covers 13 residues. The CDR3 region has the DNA TGTGCCAGCACCGTGGGGGAGTGGGAGACCCAGTACTTC. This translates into CASTVGEWETQYF.

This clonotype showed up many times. CDR3 sequence reads: CASSLGQGEAQYF. CDR3 sequence (DNA): TGTGCCAGCAGCCTGGGACAGGGGGAGGCTCAGTACTTC. The gene calls are TRBV7-8 and TRBJ2-7; 11 bases agree with TRBD1. The germline gives CDR1 SGHVS, CDR2 FQNEAQ. V gave up 5 bases and J gave up 10 bases; unmatched junction bases: 7. The CDR3 has 13 residues.

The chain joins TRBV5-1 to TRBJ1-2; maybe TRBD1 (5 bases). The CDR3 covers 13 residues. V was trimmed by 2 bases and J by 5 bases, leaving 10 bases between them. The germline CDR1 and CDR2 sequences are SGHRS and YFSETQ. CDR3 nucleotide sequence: TGCGCCAGCAGCTTAGACAGTCAGTATGGCTACACCTTC. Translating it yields CASSLDSQYGYTF.

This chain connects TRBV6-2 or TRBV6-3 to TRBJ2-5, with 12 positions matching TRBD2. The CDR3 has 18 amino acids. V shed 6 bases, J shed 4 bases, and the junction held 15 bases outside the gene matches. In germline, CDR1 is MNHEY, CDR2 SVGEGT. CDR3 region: CASSWGLAGTPGLETQYF. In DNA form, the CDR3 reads TGTGCCAGCAGCTGGGGACTAGCGGGCACCCCCGGCTTAGAGACCCAGTACTTC.

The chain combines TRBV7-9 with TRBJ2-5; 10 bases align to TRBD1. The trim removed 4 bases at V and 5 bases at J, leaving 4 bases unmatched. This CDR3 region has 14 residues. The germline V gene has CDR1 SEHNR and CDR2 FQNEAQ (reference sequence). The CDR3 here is CASSWGTGEETQYF. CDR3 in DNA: TGTGCCAGCAGCTGGGGGACAGGGGAGGAGACCCAGTACTTC.

The CDR3 reads CASSGDSGGANTQYF. CDR3 DNA: TGTGCCAGCAGTGGCGATAGCGGGGGGGCGAATACGCAGTATTTT. The chain joins TRBV2 to TRBJ2-3; 11 nucleotides align to TRBD2. The germline CDR1 and CDR2 sequences are SNHLY and FYNNEI. V shed 4 bases and J 7 bases; nucleotides not matched to a gene: 7. CDR3 size: 15 residues.

The chain's CDR3 is CASSPSQGGLGYTF. The DNA for the CDR3 is TGTGCCAGCTCACCGTCACAGGGGGGGCTTGGCTACACCTTC. The rearrangement joins TRBV18 to TRBJ1-2, with TRBD1 matching 8 bases. CDR1 KGHSH and CDR2 LQKENI come from the germline V gene. The CDR3 has 14 amino acids. The V segment lost 3 bases and the J segment 7 bases; nucleotides outside the gene matches: 7.

CDR3 loop: CASSLLRGSATNEKLFF. The CDR3 DNA follows: TGTGCCAGCAGCCTACTGCGTGGTTCTGCAACTAATGAAAAACTGTTTTTT. This chain joins TRBV14 and TRBJ1-4; D not certain. The CDR3 has 17 amino acids. Between the trimmed V and J ends, which lost 4 bases and 0 bases, there was a span of 15 bases. Per the germline V gene, CDR1 is SGHDN and CDR2 is FVKESK.

CDR3 coding DNA: TGTGCCTGGACTAGCGGAGGCACCGGGGAGCTGTTTTTT. It encodes CAWTSGGTGELFF. The J gene is TRBJ2-2, the V gene TRBV30; 7 positions agree with TRBD2. Trimming removed 4 bases from V and 4 bases from J; junction bases left unmatched: 3. Germline CDR1 and CDR2: GTSNPN and SVGIG (reference sequence). CDR3 length: 13 residues.

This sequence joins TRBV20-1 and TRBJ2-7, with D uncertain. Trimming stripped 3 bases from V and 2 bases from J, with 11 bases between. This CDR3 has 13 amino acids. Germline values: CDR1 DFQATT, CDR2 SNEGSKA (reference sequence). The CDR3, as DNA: TGCAGTGCTAGGCTGGAGACGGCCTACGAGCAGTACTTC. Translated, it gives CSARLETAYEQYF.

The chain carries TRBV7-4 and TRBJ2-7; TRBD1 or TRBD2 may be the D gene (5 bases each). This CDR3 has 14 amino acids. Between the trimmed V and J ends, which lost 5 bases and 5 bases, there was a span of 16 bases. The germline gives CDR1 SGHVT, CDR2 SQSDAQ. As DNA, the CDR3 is TGTGCCAGCAGCCCCCAGGGAGCTTACCACGAGCAGTACTTC. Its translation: CASSPQGAYHEQYF.

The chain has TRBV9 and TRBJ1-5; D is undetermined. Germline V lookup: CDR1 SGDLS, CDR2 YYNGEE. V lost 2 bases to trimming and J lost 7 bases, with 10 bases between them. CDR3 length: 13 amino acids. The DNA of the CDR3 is TGTGCCAGCAGCGTTAACCCCGGCCAGCCCCAGCATTTT. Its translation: CASSVNPGQPQHF.

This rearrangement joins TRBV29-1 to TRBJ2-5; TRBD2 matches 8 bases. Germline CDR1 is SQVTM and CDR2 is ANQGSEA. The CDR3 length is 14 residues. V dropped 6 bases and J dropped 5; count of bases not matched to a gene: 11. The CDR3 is CSVLRGGRRETQYF. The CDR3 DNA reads TGCAGCGTCCTACGGGGCGGGAGGAGGGAGACCCAGTACTTC.

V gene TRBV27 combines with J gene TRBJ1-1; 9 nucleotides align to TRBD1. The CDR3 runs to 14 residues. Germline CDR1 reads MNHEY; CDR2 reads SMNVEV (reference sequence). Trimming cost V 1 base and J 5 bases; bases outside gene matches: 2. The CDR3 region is CASSLFGQGTEAFF. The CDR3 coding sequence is TGTGCCAGCAGTTTATTCGGACAGGGGACTGAAGCTTTCTTT.